The 24 T cell receptor beta chains below all came from one sample that was sequenced in a study of T cell changes during pregnancy in multiple sclerosis. Only in-frame clones appear in the TCRdb table, and some are missing; sequencing was by immunoSEQ multiplex PCR. The table shows tens of thousands of clones, with 93% occurring only once. The input for sequencing was CD8+ T cells from peripheral blood mononuclear cells, taken in the third trimester of pregnancy. The receptors here all came from a female donor with multiple sclerosis, enrolled in a pregnancy study.

The V call is TRBV27, the J call TRBJ2-5; a possible D gene is TRBD2 (6 bases). Germline CDR1 MNHEY, CDR2 SMNVEV (reference sequence). Trimming took off 2 bases at V and 2 bases at J, with 12 bases between the two ends. The CDR3 is 15 residues long. CDR3 protein: CASSLRGLPQETQYF. CDR3 nucleotide sequence: TGTGCCAGCAGTTTAAGGGGACTGCCTCAAGAGACCCAGTACTTC.

The chain uses TRBV2 and TRBJ2-1; perhaps TRBD2 as D (7 bases). Trimming cost V 7 bases and J 8 bases, with 12 bases left between them. Per germline, CDR1 SNHLY and CDR2 FYNNEI. The CDR3 runs to 12 residues. This CDR3 is CASKGGGHEQFF. The CDR3 DNA reads as TGTGCCAGCAAGGGGGGGGGCCATGAGCAGTTCTTC. Combining the CDR3 with reference TRBV2 and TRBJ2-1 gives the whole variable domain EPEVTQTPSHQVTQMGQEVILRCVPISNHLYFYWYRQILGQKVEFLVSFYNNEISEKSEIFDDQFSVERPDGSNFTLKIRSTKLEDSAMYFCASKGGGHEQFFGPGTRLTVL.

This chain uses TRBV4-3 with TRBJ1-2, with 9 bases matching TRBD1. Unmatched junction bases numbered 11, after V lost 2 bases and J lost 4 bases. In germline, CDR1 is LGHNA, CDR2 YSLEER. This CDR3 is 17 amino acids long. CDR3 region: CASSQPQQGARGYGYTF. The DNA for the CDR3 is TGCGCCAGCAGCCAACCACAACAGGGGGCGCGCGGCTATGGCTACACCTTC.

In its sample, this clone was seen once. This sequence joins TRBV2 and TRBJ2-7, with 10 nucleotides matching TRBD2. Trimming cost V 8 bases and J 3 bases; bases outside gene matches: 4. CDR3 size: 13 residues. The germline V gene encodes CDR1 SNHLY and CDR2 FYNNEI. The CDR3 here is CASEREGDYEQYF. In DNA, the CDR3 is TGTGCCAGCGAGCGGGAGGGCGACTACGAGCAGTACTTC.

This clone occurred once. The V and J genes are TRBV19 and TRBJ2-7, with D possibly being TRBD1 (5 bases). The V and J ends lost 5 bases and 3 bases respectively, with 11 bases between them. CDR1 and CDR2 (germline): LNHDA, SQIVND (reference sequence). The CDR3 contains 13 residues. CDR3 nucleotides: TGTGCCAGTAGTTGGGGCTCCCTCTACGAGCAGTACTTC. As protein: CASSWGSLYEQYF.

The DNA for the CDR3 is TGTGCCTGGAGTGTACTTGGGAGCACGGTCTACGAGCAGTACTTC. Its translation: CAWSVLGSTVYEQYF. The V gene is TRBV30, the J gene TRBJ2-7; the D gene is possibly TRBD2 (5 bases). CDR1 and CDR2 from the germline V gene are GTSNPN and SVGIG (reference sequence). CDR3 size: 15 residues. The V gene lost 0 bases and the J gene lost 3 bases, with 15 bases spanning the gap. Full variable domain (outside the CDR3, taken from reference TRBV30 and TRBJ2-7): SQTIHQWPATLVQPVGSPLSLECTVEGTSNPNLYWYRQAAGRGLQLLFYSVGIGQISSEVPQNLSASRPQDRQFILSSKKLLLSDSGFYLCAWSVLGSTVYEQYFGPGTRLTVT.

The rearrangement uses TRBV7-9 and TRBJ2-7; possibly TRBD2 for D (6 bases). This CDR3 comprises 14 residues. The V gene lost 5 bases and the J gene lost 2 bases, with 13 bases spanning the gap. Germline V gene lookup returns CDR1 SEHNR and CDR2 FQNEAQ (reference sequence). The CDR3 nucleotides read TGTGCCAGCAGCGGCGGGACGGAAACCTACGAGCAGTACTTC. This gives the protein CASSGGTETYEQYF.

The chain joins TRBV27 to TRBJ1-1; D is perhaps TRBD1 (6 bases). The V end was cut by 6 bases, the J end by 0 bases, with 20 bases between. The germline V gene encodes CDR1 MNHEY and CDR2 SMNVEV (reference sequence). The length of the CDR3 is 17 residues. The CDR3, as DNA: TGTGCCAGCAGCCCGGTTGGTCAGGGGATAATGAACACTGAAGCTTTCTTT. Translating gives CASSPVGQGIMNTEAFF.

This clone was counted once. The rearrangement joins TRBV10-1 to TRBJ2-1; 9 bases line up with TRBD2. With 6 bases clipped from V and 3 bases from J, the junction kept 6 bases outside the gene matches. The length of the CDR3 is 15 residues. CDR1 and CDR2 (germline): WNHNN, SYGVQD (reference sequence). The CDR3 DNA follows: TGCGCCAGCAGCCAGATAGCGGGAGACTACAATGAGCAGTTCTTC. It codes for CASSQIAGDYNEQFF.

V gene TRBV7-9 combines with J gene TRBJ2-1, with 9 bases fitting TRBD1. Unmatched junction bases numbered 2, after V lost 1 base and J lost 7 bases. Per the germline V gene, CDR1 is SEHNR and CDR2 is FQNEAQ (reference sequence). The CDR3 extends over 14 amino acids. Written as DNA, the CDR3 is TGTGCCAGCAGCTTAGTGGGACAGGGTAATGAGCAGTTCTTC. Translation: CASSLVGQGNEQFF.

The V gene is TRBV2, the J gene TRBJ2-6, with TRBD1 identical over 8 bases. Trimming cost V 2 bases and J 3 bases; bases outside gene matches: 9. Per germline, CDR1 SNHLY and CDR2 FYNNEI. The CDR3 loop spans 18 amino acids. DNA of the CDR3: TGTGCCAGCAGTGAACCTCAGGGGGCGAGGAGTGGGGCCAACGTCCTGACTTTC. It codes for CASSEPQGARSGANVLTF.

The chain uses TRBV7-9 and TRBJ1-1, with a tentative D call TRBD1 (5 bases). CDR3 size: 13 residues. V was trimmed by 5 bases and J by 10 bases, leaving 17 bases between them. Germline lookup yields CDR1 SEHNR and CDR2 FQNEAQ (reference sequence). The DNA of the CDR3 is TGTGCCAGCAGCCGACCTGGTGTGGGGGGAGCTTTCTTT. As protein: CASSRPGVGGAFF. The full variable domain, in which reference TRBV7-9 and TRBJ1-1 provide the parts outside the CDR3, is DTGVSQNPRHKITKRGQNVTFRCDPISEHNRLYWYRQTLGQGPEFLTYFQNEAQLEKSRLLSDRFSAERPKGSFSTLEIQRTEQGDSAMYLCASSRPGVGGAFFGQGTRLTVV.

The chain has TRBV14 and TRBJ2-2, with 8 bases that match TRBD1. CDR1 is SGHDN, CDR2 FVKESK, per germline. There are 20 residues in the CDR3. V lost 2 bases to trimming and J lost 6 bases; unmatched junction nucleotides: 20. The CDR3 here is CASSQQKGGQGLLLAGELFF. The CDR3, as DNA: TGTGCCAGCAGCCAACAGAAGGGTGGACAGGGACTTTTGTTGGCCGGGGAGCTGTTTTTT.

V usage is TRBV10-1 and J usage is TRBJ2-7; D perhaps matches TRBD1 (6 bases). This CDR3 comprises 14 residues. Germline V gene data show CDR1 as WNHNN and CDR2 as SYGVQD (reference sequence). V shed 5 bases and J shed 3 bases, with 14 bases lying between them. DNA for the CDR3: TGCGCCAGCAGTTTTACCGGGACAAACTACGAGCAGTACTTC. Translated, it gives CASSFTGTNYEQYF.

V and J are TRBV2 and TRBJ2-5; possible D gene TRBD2, 6 bases. This CDR3 is 13 amino acids long. The V gene's germline CDR1 is SNHLY and CDR2 FYNNEI. The V and J ends lost 7 bases and 5 bases respectively, with 14 bases between them. CDR3 in amino acids: CASNLRRDETQYF. Here the CDR3 DNA reads TGTGCCAGCAACCTGAGGAGGGATGAGACCCAGTACTTC.

The V call is TRBV30, the J call TRBJ1-1, with 7 bases lining up with TRBD1. From germline, CDR1 is GTSNPN and CDR2 SVGIG (reference sequence). J lost 10 bases, V lost 0 bases, and 8 bases had no gene match. The CDR3 is 13 residues long. Here the CDR3 reads CAWSVGGESLAFF. For the CDR3, the DNA is TGTGCCTGGAGTGTAGGGGGCGAGTCATTAGCTTTCTTT.

The gene calls are TRBV5-1 and TRBJ2-1; 9 bases line up with TRBD1. The V gene's germline CDR1 is SGHRS and CDR2 YFSETQ. This CDR3 spans 16 amino acids. Trimming cost V 5 bases and J 3 bases; bases outside gene matches: 9. The CDR3: CASSPTGTGRYNEQFF. The CDR3 coding sequence is TGCGCCAGCAGTCCCACCGGGACAGGGCGCTACAATGAGCAGTTCTTC. Together with reference TRBV5-1 and TRBJ2-1, the CDR3 gives the full variable domain: KAGVTQTPRYLIKTRGQQVTLSCSPISGHRSVSWYQQTPGQGLQFLFEYFSETQRNKGNFPGRFSGRQFSNSRSEMNVSTLELGDSALYLCASSPTGTGRYNEQFFGPGTRLTVL.

The chain is built from TRBV11-2 and TRBJ2-7; no reliable D call. Germline V CDR1 and CDR2: SGHAT, FQNNGV. V was pared by 3 bases and J by 3 bases, with 9 bases between. The CDR3 consists of 13 residues. The CDR3 coding sequence is TGTGCCAGCAGCTTTTCTAACAGCTACGAGCAGTACTTC. It translates to CASSFSNSYEQYF.

The rearrangement joins TRBV30 to TRBJ2-7; no reliable D call. The CDR3 runs 12 residues. CDR1 GTSNPN and CDR2 SVGIG come from the germline V gene (reference sequence). V lost 0 bases, J lost 2 bases, and 5 bases lay in between. DNA of the CDR3: TGTGCCTGGAGTGTATCCACCTACGAGCAGTACTTC. This encodes CAWSVSTYEQYF.

This chain connects TRBV7-3 to TRBJ1-1; the D is unclear. This CDR3 is built from 13 residues. V lost 4 bases and J lost 3, with 9 bases in between. From germline, CDR1 is SGHTA and CDR2 FQGTGA. DNA of the CDR3: TGTGCCAGCAGCTGGTTCCGGGACACTGAAGCTTTCTTT. This gives the protein CASSWFRDTEAFF.

The chain combines TRBV28 with TRBJ2-3; D perhaps matches TRBD2 (5 bases). V shed 2 bases and J shed 4 bases, with 10 bases lying between them. Germline loops: CDR1 MDHEN, CDR2 SYDVKM. The CDR3 spans 14 residues. CDR3 nucleotides: TGTGCCAGCAGTTTAGTTCGGGATGCAGATACGCAGTATTTT. It codes for CASSLVRDADTQYF.

The chain couples TRBV27 to TRBJ2-3; D gene uncertain. The CDR3 sequence is 12 residues long. CDR1 is MNHEY, CDR2 SMNVEV, per germline (reference sequence). V was pared by 6 bases and J by 1 base, with 5 bases between. The CDR3 DNA sequence: TGTGCCAGCAGCCCCGGCACAGATACGCAGTATTTT. It translates to CASSPGTDTQYF.

DNA of the CDR3: TGTGCCAGTAGTTCAACAGGGGTAAATGAGCAGTTCTTC. Translated, it gives CASSSTGVNEQFF. The rearrangement uses TRBV19 and TRBJ2-1; 7 nucleotides agree with TRBD1. The germline gives CDR1 LNHDA, CDR2 SQIVND (reference sequence). V lost 5 bases to trimming and J lost 7 bases; unmatched junction nucleotides: 5. CDR3 length: 13 residues.

The J gene is TRBJ1-1, the V gene TRBV13; no definite D call. The CDR3 covers 12 residues. V lost 1 base and J lost 11, with 11 bases in between. Per germline, CDR1 PRHDT and CDR2 FYEKMQ (reference sequence). The CDR3 DNA sequence: TGTGCCAGCAGCTTAGTGTCGGCGGAGGCTTTCTTT. The encoded protein is CASSLVSAEAFF.